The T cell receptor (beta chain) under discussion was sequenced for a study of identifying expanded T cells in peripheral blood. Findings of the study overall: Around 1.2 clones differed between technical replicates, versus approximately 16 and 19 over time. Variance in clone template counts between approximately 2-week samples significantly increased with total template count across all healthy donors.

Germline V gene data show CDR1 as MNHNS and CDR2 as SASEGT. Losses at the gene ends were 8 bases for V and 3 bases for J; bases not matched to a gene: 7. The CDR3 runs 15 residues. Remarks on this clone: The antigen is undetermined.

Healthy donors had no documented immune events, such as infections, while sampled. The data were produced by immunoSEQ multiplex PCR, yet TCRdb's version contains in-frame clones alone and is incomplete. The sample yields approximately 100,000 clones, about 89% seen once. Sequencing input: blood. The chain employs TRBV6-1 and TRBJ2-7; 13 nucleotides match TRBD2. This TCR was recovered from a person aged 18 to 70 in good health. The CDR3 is CASGGLAGAYYEQYF. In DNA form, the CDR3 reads TGTGCCAGCGGCGGACTAGCGGGGGCCTACTACGAGCAGTACTTC.